The 23 T cell receptor beta chains below come from one sample, sequenced in a study of T cell repertoires in cytomegalovirus infection. A single record per CDR3 protein comes from TCRdb applying MiXCR to the reads. Of about 360,000 distinct CDR3 sequences in the sample, 15% to 20% are singletons; the top ten hold 8.5% to 10%. The sample comprised PBMCs. These receptors originate from a human donor in good health (CMV status not recorded). Some clones in this sample may be carry-over from other donors' samples.

This clonotype was observed a few times. The V gene is TRBV20-1, the J gene TRBJ2-7; weak D call: TRBD2 (12 bases). CDR1 and CDR2 (germline): DFQATT, SNEGSKA (reference sequence). V lost 1 base, J lost 7 bases, and 26 bases lay in between. The CDR3 is 17 amino acids. This CDR3 reads CSARALRTSGTGGEQYF. CDR3 coding DNA: TGCAGTGCTAGAGCCCTGAGGACTAGCGGGACAGGGGGGGAGCAGTACTTC.

The CDR3 is CASSWRGGDNEQFF. CDR3 DNA sequence: TGTGCCAGTAGTTGGAGGGGGGGGGACAATGAGCAGTTCTTC. The chain uses TRBV19 and TRBJ2-1; perhaps TRBD2 as D (7 bases). This CDR3 comprises 14 residues. Germline assignment: CDR1 LNHDA and CDR2 SQIVND (reference sequence). V was shortened by 5 bases and J by 5 bases, with 13 bases between the two germline ends.

The genes are TRBV2 and TRBJ1-5; D may be TRBD1 (6 bases). From germline, CDR1 is SNHLY and CDR2 FYNNEI. The germline V and J ends were trimmed by 4 bases and 1 base, with 11 bases remaining between them. The CDR3 is 15 amino acids. The CDR3: CASSGFGQSNQPQHF. CDR3 DNA: TGTGCCAGCAGTGGGTTCGGACAGAGCAATCAGCCCCAGCATTTT.

This clonotype appeared a few times. The V and J genes are TRBV2 and TRBJ2-7; D not certain. Germline V lookup: CDR1 SNHLY, CDR2 FYNNEI. The CDR3 is 13 amino acids. With 7 bases removed from V and 2 bases from J, the gap between germline ends came to 12 bases. Here the CDR3 DNA reads TGTGCCAGCACCGAACTCGGCACCTACGAGCAGTACTTC. Amino acids: CASTELGTYEQYF.

This clonotype was seen a few times. The gene calls are TRBV28 and TRBJ1-5; D call uncertain. Trimming removed 3 bases from V and 12 bases from J, with 12 bases in between. From germline, CDR1 is MDHEN and CDR2 SYDVKM. The CDR3 sequence is 12 residues long. In DNA form, the CDR3 reads TGTGCCAGCAGTTTCTCCCCCGATTACCAGCATTTT. It encodes CASSFSPDYQHF. Filled out from reference TRBV28 and TRBJ1-5, the complete variable domain reads DVKVTQSSRYLVKRTGEKVFLECVQDMDHENMFWYRQDPGLGLRLIYFSYDVKMKEKGDIPEGYSVSREKKERFSLILESASTNQTSMYLCASSFSPDYQHFGDGTRLSIL.

This clonotype was observed once. V is TRBV4-2 and J is TRBJ1-1, with a possible D match to TRBD1 (5 bases). The CDR3 sequence is 13 residues long. Deletions cut 0 bases from V and 6 bases from J, with 8 bases between. The germline V gene encodes CDR1 LGHNA and CDR2 YNFKEQ. The CDR3 nucleotides read TGTGCCAGCAGCCAAGAAGGGGTTTCTGAAGCTTTCTTT. As protein: CASSQEGVSEAFF.

On this clonotype: At one end, the junction sequence differs from germline, possibly due to a read error. The CDR3 protein is CACSLIAAGGRRNIQYF. The CDR3, as DNA: TGTGCCTGCAGCTTAATTGCGGCGGGGGGGCGGAGAAACATTCAGTACTTC. V is TRBV7-2 and J is TRBJ2-4, with 9 bases lining up with TRBD2. This CDR3 spans 17 amino acids. Germline assignment: CDR1 SGHTA and CDR2 FQGNSA.

This chain's CDR3 is CASSSARESALYTQYF. The CDR3 DNA follows: TGTGCCAGCAGTTCCGCCCGGGAATCTGCGCTTTATACGCAGTATTTT. This chain connects TRBV28 to TRBJ2-3; weak D call: TRBD2 (5 bases). The germline V gene has CDR1 MDHEN and CDR2 SYDVKM. The CDR3 runs to 16 residues. V lost 4 bases to trimming and J lost 7 bases, with 21 bases between them.

This clonotype was counted only a few times. The chain carries TRBV18 and TRBJ1-1, with D hard to call. The ends were cut back, 0 bases at V and 0 bases at J, with 5 bases in the middle. Germline V lookup: CDR1 KGHSH, CDR2 LQKENI. This CDR3 has 14 residues. The DNA for the CDR3 is TGTGCCAGCTCACCACCGTCCGTGAACACTGAAGCTTTCTTT. It translates to CASSPPSVNTEAFF.

The V call is TRBV12-3 or TRBV12-4, the J call TRBJ1-5; D not certain. V lost 3 bases and J 6 bases, leaving 18 bases between the germline ends. The CDR3 is 16 residues long. CDR3 DNA sequence: TGTGCCAGCAGTTTCGATACCCCGGCGGTTCGTCAGCCCCAGCATTTT. Amino acids: CASSFDTPAVRQPQHF.

This chain uses TRBV12-3 or TRBV12-4 with TRBJ2-7; 10 nucleotides line up with TRBD2. The V segment lost 5 bases and the J segment 5 bases; nucleotides outside the gene matches: 6. This CDR3 contains 14 residues. CDR3 protein: CASSGTSAINEQYF. CDR3 DNA sequence: TGTGCCAGCAGTGGGACTAGCGCCATCAACGAGCAGTACTTC.

The CDR3 region is CASSLAGGAINEQFF. CDR3 nucleotides: TGTGCCAGCAGCTTAGCGGGGGGGGCGATAAATGAGCAGTTCTTC. The genes are TRBV7-6 and TRBJ2-1, with D perhaps TRBD2 (7 bases). The CDR3 loop spans 15 amino acids. V lost 0 bases to trimming and J lost 7 bases, with 13 bases between them. CDR1 SGHVS and CDR2 FNYEAQ come from the germline V gene.

This clonotype was recorded at least ten times. The chain uses TRBV7-2 and TRBJ2-1, with TRBD2 identical over 11 bases. The V gene's germline CDR1 is SGHTA and CDR2 FQGNSA. The length of the CDR3 is 15 residues. V shed 4 bases, J shed 2 bases, and the junction held 1 base outside the gene matches. CDR3 loop: CASSSTSGTYNEQFF. DNA of the CDR3: TGTGCCAGCAGCTCGACTAGCGGGACCTACAATGAGCAGTTCTTC.

The J gene is TRBJ2-2, the V gene TRBV5-4, with D hard to call. Germline lookup yields CDR1 SGHNT and CDR2 YYREEE (reference sequence). Trimming took off 1 base at V and 6 bases at J, with 7 bases between the two ends. The CDR3 consists of 13 residues. This chain's CDR3 is CASSLWGSGELFF. CDR3 nucleotides: TGTGCCAGCAGCTTGTGGGGTTCCGGGGAGCTGTTTTTT.

The V and J genes are TRBV2 and TRBJ2-2, with D perhaps assigned TRBD1 or TRBD2 (5 bases each). From germline, CDR1 is SNHLY and CDR2 FYNNEI. Trimming pared 8 bases from V and 0 bases from J, leaving 13 bases between. The length of the CDR3 is 15 residues. CDR3 nucleotides: TGTGCCAGCCGGGGTCGGGACCCGAACACCGGGGAGCTGTTTTTT. The encoded protein is CASRGRDPNTGELFF.

The table lists this clonotype with a few counts. The chain couples TRBV2 to TRBJ2-3; TRBD1 is a possible D gene (6 bases). CDR3 length equals 17 residues. Germline V gives CDR1 SNHLY, CDR2 FYNNEI. V dropped 8 bases and J dropped 0 bases, with 21 bases sitting between them. CDR3 coding DNA: TGTGCCAGCCGACGAGGAGTGGGGGCCGCAAGCACAGATACGCAGTATTTT. This gives the protein CASRRGVGAASTDTQYF.

The V gene is TRBV10-3, the J gene TRBJ2-1, with TRBD2 matching 8 bases. V gave up 0 bases and J gave up 6 bases; unmatched junction bases: 4. The germline gives CDR1 ENHRY, CDR2 SYGVKD. The CDR3 is made up of 15 amino acids. CDR3 in DNA: TGTGCCATCAGTGAGTCGGGGGGACTAGGCAATGAGCAGTTCTTC. Protein: CAISESGGLGNEQFF.

This clonotype was detected a few times. The gene calls are TRBV5-4 and TRBJ2-3; a possible D gene is TRBD1 (5 bases). Germline CDR1 SGHNT, CDR2 YYREEE (reference sequence). The V and J ends lost 7 bases and 4 bases respectively, with 13 bases between them. The CDR3 extends over 13 amino acids. CDR3 sequence: CASARQLSDTQYF. CDR3 sequence (DNA): TGTGCCAGCGCACGACAGTTGTCAGATACGCAGTATTTT.

This clonotype showed up just a few times. The rearrangement joins TRBV3-1 to TRBJ1-1; no definite D call. Germline V CDR1 and CDR2: LGHDT, YNNKEL (reference sequence). V dropped 5 bases and J dropped 6 bases, with 7 bases sitting between them. There are 11 residues in the CDR3. The DNA of the CDR3 is TGTGCCAGCAGCTTGGCCGCTGAAGCTTTCTTT. Translating gives CASSLAAEAFF.

This clonotype was seen a handful of times. The chain has TRBV4-3 and TRBJ1-2; D call uncertain. Germline V gene lookup returns CDR1 LGHNA and CDR2 YSLEER. The V gene lost 1 base and the J gene lost 6 bases, with 12 bases spanning the gap. This CDR3 contains 14 residues. CDR3 in amino acids: CASSQVLLRHGYTF. CDR3 DNA: TGCGCCAGCAGCCAAGTTCTCTTGCGGCATGGCTACACCTTC.

This chain joins TRBV28 and TRBJ2-1; TRBD1 aligns across 7 bases. CDR1 and CDR2 (germline): MDHEN, SYDVKM. The V gene end was trimmed by 3 bases and the J gene end by 8 bases; junction bases not matched to a gene: 7. This CDR3 contains 14 residues. The CDR3 DNA reads as TGTGCCAGCAGTTTTAGAGACAGGGCCCATGAGCAGTTCTTC. Its translation is CASSFRDRAHEQFF.

This CDR3 is CAIRGDSTDTQYF. In DNA, the CDR3 is TGTGCCATCAGGGGGGACAGCACAGATACGCAGTATTTT. The rearrangement uses TRBV10-3 and TRBJ2-3; D might be TRBD1 or TRBD2, each matching 5 bases. CDR3 length: 13 residues. V was trimmed by 6 bases and J by 0 bases, leaving 7 bases between them. Germline CDR1 reads ENHRY; CDR2 reads SYGVKD.

This rearrangement joins TRBV23-1 to TRBJ2-7; D is undetermined. TRBV23-1 is marked as an open reading frame, function uncertain. This CDR3 is 13 amino acids long. Trimming shortened V by 2 bases and J by 5 bases, and 10 bases separated the two germline ends. In nucleotides, the CDR3 is TGCGCCAGCAGTCAAGGGTTCTATGACGAGCAGTACTTC. Protein sequence: CASSQGFYDEQYF.